This TCR beta chain was sequenced in a study of response to subunit inactivated influenza vaccine. Study findings and constraints: Few new T cells, the authors suggested, are recruited by each seasonal influenza vaccination.

This clonotype was seen just once. Antigen: not known. V lost 5 bases and J 8 bases, leaving 16 bases between the germline ends. Germline CDR1 LNHDA, CDR2 SQIVND (reference sequence). There are 14 residues in the CDR3. MiXCR, applied by TCRdb to the RT-PCR reads, yields one record per CDR3 protein. This sample carries hundreds of thousands of distinct CDR3 sequences, roughly 27% of them seen once, and the ten largest clones take 1.9%. This clonotype was obtained from a man aged 45 to 65 who received an inactivated influenza vaccine. The chain links TRBV19 to TRBJ2-1; no definite D call. The specimen was CD4+ T cells sorted from PBMCs, collected 5 days after vaccination. The CDR3 DNA follows: TGTGCCAGTAGTGTGACCGGGCCCCCGGATGAGCAGTTCTTC. Translating gives CASSVTGPPDEQFF.